This T cell receptor (beta chain) was retrieved from a study of T cells in Graves' hyperthyroidism and ophthalmopathy. General observations from the study: Researchers report that a 13 V-J model separated ophthalmopathy from stable hyperthyroidism. Ophthalmopathy, as predicted by the model, came a median roughly 6.3 months after the prediction. Blood also showed most of the thyroid clonotypes that were expanded above 0.001.

Uncontrolled infection, other autoimmune disease, pregnancy or lactation excluded patients. Using RNA transcripts as the source, TCR beta CDR3 regions were amplified. Researchers ran a first-round RT-PCR on the TCR CDR3 using the HTBI primer set. TCRdb used MiXCR to reprocess the multiplex PCR reads, holding one entry per CDR3 protein. The data show 480,000 or so distinct CDR3 sequences, with around 43% seen just once and about two fifths held by the top ten. The CDR3 totals 14 residues. The germline V gene has CDR1 MGHDK and CDR2 SYGVNS. V dropped 8 bases and J dropped 1 base, with 11 bases sitting between them. A remark on this clonotype: The antigen is undetermined.

The receptor was derived from an adult woman with Graves' disease, either hyperthyroidism or ophthalmopathy (not recorded which). Sample: peripheral blood or thyroid tissue (not recorded which). The chain combines TRBV25-1 with TRBJ2-2; D is possibly TRBD2 (6 bases). CDR3 DNA: TGTGCCAGCCAGGTAGCGGAGAACACCGGGGAGCTGTTTTTT. It yields the protein CASQVAENTGELFF.